A selection of T cell receptor beta chains follows, all from one sample in a study of shared clonotypes between healthy human individuals. Sequenced by immunoSEQ multiplex PCR; TCRdb stores in-frame clones only, minus some. The table lists some 2,500,000 clones, about 90% of them singletons. What was sequenced was naive CD4+ T cells from PBMCs. The receptors were gathered from a man younger than 35 in good health. Some clones in this sample may be carry-over from other donors' samples. CDR3s include the opening cysteine and the closing phenylalanine or tryptophan. Each record gives: J gene, CDR3 length, V gene, clone size, D gene, CDR3 protein, CDR3 DNA. D genes are given only for firm matches. Rows may omit the clone size; those that give it use once, few, many or a size class.

TRBJ2-1 | 15 | TRBV9 | NA | TRBD1 | CASSVETGGYNEQFF | TGTGCCAGCAGCGTAGAGACAGGGGGGTACAATGAGCAGTTCTTC
TRBJ2-2 | 16 | TRBV5-4 | NA | NA | CASSPDAGMNTGELFF | TGTGCCAGCAGCCCGGATGCGGGCATGAACACCGGGGAGCTGTTTTTT
TRBJ1-1 | 16 | TRBV5-1 | NA | NA | CASSLDKPGGYTEAFF | TGCGCCAGCAGCTTGGATAAACCCGGGGGCTACACTGAAGCTTTCTTT
TRBJ2-5 | 16 | TRBV27 | once | TRBD1 | CASSLFSAQGVETQYF | TGTGCCAGCAGTTTGTTCTCGGCGCAGGGGGTAGAGACCCAGTACTTC
TRBJ2-1 | 15 | TRBV11-2 | NA | TRBD2 | CASRGLAGGHNEQFF | TGTGCCAGCAGGGGGCTAGCGGGAGGGCACAATGAGCAGTTCTTC
TRBJ1-2 | 14 | TRBV27 | NA | TRBD1 | CASSPGTGRYGYTF | TGTGCCAGCAGTCCGGGGACAGGGCGCTATGGCTACACCTTC
TRBJ1-1 | 17 | TRBV7-9 | once | NA | CASSLVGRQGMNTEAFF | TGTGCCAGCAGCTTAGTGGGACGGCAGGGGATGAACACTGAAGCTTTCTTT
TRBJ1-5 | 14 | TRBV6-5 | NA | NA | CASSYRYGNQPQHF | TGTGCCAGCAGTTATAGGTACGGAAATCAGCCCCAGCATTTT
TRBJ2-1 | 14 | TRBV7-2 | NA | TRBD2 | CASSISSGNNEQFF | TGTGCCAGCAGCATCTCTAGCGGGAACAATGAGCAGTTCTTC
TRBJ2-4 | 17 | TRBV5-1 | NA | TRBD2 | CASSVASGSLAKNIQYF | TGCGCCAGCAGCGTCGCTAGCGGGAGCTTGGCCAAAAACATTCAGTACTTC
TRBJ2-1 | 15 | TRBV4-2 | NA | NA | CASSQTRTSYNEQFF | TGTGCCAGCAGCCAAACTAGAACCTCCTACAATGAGCAGTTCTTC
TRBJ2-7 | 14 | TRBV5-6 | NA | TRBD2 | CASSLRAGGREQYF | TGTGCCAGCAGCTTGAGAGCGGGAGGGAGGGAGCAGTACTTC
TRBJ2-3 | 18 | TRBV5-6 | NA | NA | CASSLEPRVRPRADTQYF | TGTGCCAGCAGCTTGGAACCCAGGGTCAGGCCCCGAGCAGATACGCAGTATTTT
TRBJ1-2 | 16 | TRBV11-2 | NA | NA | CASSLESGARGYGYTF | TGTGCCAGCAGCTTAGAGTCTGGGGCGCGAGGCTATGGCTACACCTTC
TRBJ1-3 | 15 | TRBV18 | NA | NA | CASSQDGFSGNTIYF | TGTGCCAGCTCTCAGGACGGATTCTCTGGAAACACCATATATTTT
TRBJ2-6 | 16 | TRBV19 | NA | NA | CASSVGGFSGANVLTF | TGTGCCAGTAGTGTAGGAGGTTTCTCTGGGGCCAACGTCCTGACTTTC
TRBJ2-7 | 12 | TRBV11-2 | NA | NA | CASSLKGNEQYF | TGTGCCAGCAGCTTAAAGGGCAACGAGCAGTACTTC
TRBJ1-4 | 15 | TRBV27 | NA | NA | CASSGYGGQGEKLFF | TGTGCCAGCAGTGGCTATGGGGGACAAGGTGAAAAACTGTTTTTT
TRBJ1-2 | 12 | TRBV10-3 | NA | NA | CATGPGGLGYTF | TGTGCCACCGGACCGGGGGGGTTAGGCTACACCTTC
TRBJ2-7 | 13 | TRBV11-1 | NA | NA | CASSLDRSYEQYF | TGTGCCAGCAGCCTCGACAGGTCCTACGAGCAGTACTTC
TRBJ2-1 | 16 | TRBV6-6 | NA | TRBD2 | CASRGTSGSSYNEQFF | TGTGCCAGCAGGGGGACTAGCGGGAGCTCCTACAATGAGCAGTTCTTC
TRBJ2-2 | 15 | TRBV5-6 | NA | NA | CASSPIEGRTGELFF | TGTGCCAGCAGCCCCATCGAGGGCCGCACCGGGGAGCTGTTTTTT
TRBJ1-5 | 13 | TRBV30 | NA | NA | CAWSRDSNQPQHF | TGTGCCTGGAGTAGGGATAGCAATCAGCCCCAGCATTTT
TRBJ2-7 | 16 | TRBV7-8 | NA | TRBD2 | CASSKRLAVDSYEQYF | TGTGCCAGCAGCAAACGACTAGCGGTAGACTCCTACGAGCAGTACTTC
TRBJ2-7 | 14 | TRBV28 | NA | TRBD1 | CASRLQGVTYEQYF | TGTGCCAGCAGATTACAGGGGGTGACCTACGAGCAGTACTTC
TRBJ2-3 | 15 | TRBV5-4 | NA | NA | CASSFGGGTTDTQYF | TGTGCCAGCAGCTTTGGAGGCGGGACCACAGATACGCAGTATTTT
TRBJ2-7 | 12 | TRBV28 | NA | NA | CASSGVPGLGVF | TGTGCCAGCAGTGGGGTCCCGGGACTGGGAGTCTTC
TRBJ1-5 | 17 | TRBV9 | NA | NA | CASSVVWGTDSNQPQHF | TGTGCCAGCAGCGTAGTATGGGGGACCGATAGCAATCAGCCCCAGCATTTT
TRBJ2-7 | 14 | TRBV6-5 | NA | NA | CASSLQATGYEQYF | TGTGCCAGCAGTTTGCAGGCGACCGGCTACGAGCAGTACTTC
TRBJ1-1 | 13 | TRBV5-5 | NA | TRBD1 | CASSATGAAEAFF | TGTGCCAGCAGCGCTACAGGGGCCGCTGAAGCTTTCTTT
TRBJ1-5 | 15 | TRBV4-1 | few | NA | CASSQGGNGGQPQHF | TGCGCCAGCAGCCAAGGGGGGAATGGAGGCCAGCCCCAGCATTTT
TRBJ2-5 | 14 | TRBV5-1 | NA | NA | CASSLMSSQETQYF | TGCGCCAGCAGCTTGATGAGCTCCCAAGAGACCCAGTACTTC
TRBJ2-1 | 15 | TRBV27 | NA | NA | CASSFLTGAGNEQFF | TGTGCCAGCAGTTTTTTAACGGGAGCCGGTAATGAGCAGTTCTTC
TRBJ2-3 | 12 | TRBV5-6 | NA | NA | CASSLMTDTQYF | TGTGCCAGCAGCTTGATGACAGATACGCAGTATTTT
TRBJ2-1 | 15 | TRBV6-5 | NA | NA | CASRPHVPDYNEQFF | TGTGCCAGCAGACCCCACGTTCCTGACTACAATGAGCAGTTCTTC
TRBJ2-7 | 15 | TRBV19 | NA | NA | CASSIGGAVSYEQYF | TGTGCCAGTAGTATAGGTGGAGCGGTCTCCTACGAGCAGTACTTC